Listed here are 5 T cell receptor beta chains from one sample, sequenced in a study of control samples from healthy donors and cancer patients. Clones were sequenced by immunoSEQ multiplex PCR, and TCRdb holds only the in-frame ones, with some missing. In the table there are about 130,000 clones, about 95% of which are singletons. The sample consisted of blood. Every receptor here comes from a man younger than 40 in good health.

The gene calls are TRBV4-1 and TRBJ2-2, with D unresolved. V lost 3 bases, J lost 1 base, and 9 bases lay in between. The CDR3 runs to 15 residues. Germline V gene sequence: CDR1 MGHRA, CDR2 YSYEKL. CDR3: CASSHRALNTGELFF. The DNA for the CDR3 is TGCGCCAGCAGCCATCGGGCTCTGAACACCGGGGAGCTGTTTTTT.

This sequence joins TRBV3-1 (or the pseudogene TRBV3-2) and TRBJ1-1, with D uncertain. V lost 4 bases and J 8 bases, leaving 17 bases between the germline ends. This CDR3 region has 14 residues. Germline CDR1 reads LGHDT; CDR2 reads YNNKEL (reference sequence). The CDR3 loop reads CASSRYSGPQEAFF. CDR3 bases: TGTGCCAGCAGCCGGTACAGCGGCCCGCAAGAAGCTTTCTTT.

The J gene is TRBJ2-1, the V gene TRBV4-3; 8 nucleotides agree with TRBD1. The length of the CDR3 is 16 residues. V dropped 0 bases and J dropped 5; count of bases not matched to a gene: 6. Germline CDR1 and CDR2: LGHNA and YSLEER. The CDR3: CASSQDHRGFDNEQFF. The CDR3 DNA follows: TGCGCCAGCAGCCAAGATCACAGGGGGTTCGACAATGAGCAGTTCTTC.

The chain uses TRBV5-1 and TRBJ2-2, with D uncertain. The V gene lost 0 bases and the J gene lost 2 bases, with 8 bases spanning the gap. The CDR3 consists of 15 residues. Looked up from germline, CDR1 is SGHRS and CDR2 is YFSETQ. The CDR3 is CASSLAMVNTGELFF. The CDR3, as DNA: TGCGCCAGCAGCTTGGCCATGGTTAACACCGGGGAGCTGTTTTTT.

The gene calls are TRBV29-1 and TRBJ1-4, with 7 bases that match TRBD1. CDR1 SQVTM and CDR2 ANQGSEA come from the germline V gene. Unmatched junction bases numbered 3, after V lost 6 bases and J lost 2 bases. The CDR3 contains 13 residues. This CDR3 reads CSVPGQTNEKLFF. CDR3 coding DNA: TGCAGCGTACCGGGACAGACTAATGAAAAACTGTTTTTT.